A selection of T cell receptor beta chains follows, all from one sample in a study of low-dose radiotherapy and immunotherapy resistance in tumors. Via MiXCR, TCRdb re-called the reads, giving one row per CDR3 protein. The data show about 64,000 distinct CDR3 sequences, about 30% seen once. The sequences come from PBMCs, collected before treatment. All receptors come from a male donor with rectosigmoid adenocarcinoma. Each CDR3 is given with its conserved first and last residue. The order of the fields is V gene, J gene, CDR3 protein.

V: TRBV7-9; J: TRBJ1-3; CDR3: CASSLGTGISGNTIYF
V: TRBV5-1; J: TRBJ2-1; CDR3: CASSSNPTSGGPEQFF
V: TRBV9; J: TRBJ2-3; CDR3: CASSVAASVTTTDTQYF
V: TRBV14; J: TRBJ2-1; CDR3: CASNSRQGIYNEQFF
V: TRBV12-3/TRBV12-4; J: TRBJ2-3; CDR3: CASSLGLAGGVTDTQYF
V: TRBV9; J: TRBJ2-1; CDR3: CASSATGTSGKNEQFF
V: TRBV20-1; J: TRBJ2-1; CDR3: CSAERYNEQFF
V: TRBV28; J: TRBJ1-2; CDR3: CASSLSAANYGYTF
V: TRBV28; J: TRBJ2-2; CDR3: CAIQGGSTGELFF
V: TRBV26; J: TRBJ2-3; CDR3: CAEGSPGTDTQYF
V: TRBV9; J: TRBJ2-3; CDR3: CASSVVRLAGTTDTQYF
V: TRBV28; J: TRBJ2-7; CDR3: CASSLLVSGGQGAYEQYF
V: TRBV20-1; J: TRBJ2-7; CDR3: CSASPGQGASYEQYF
V: TRBV6-2/TRBV6-3; J: TRBJ2-5; CDR3: CASSLAGVGTQYF
V: TRBV5-1; J: TRBJ2-3; CDR3: CASRRNSLSTDTQYF
V: TRBV20-1; J: TRBJ2-7; CDR3: CSATDRDSYEQYF
V: TRBV6-2/TRBV6-3; J: TRBJ1-5; CDR3: CASSYRRRVNLGVGNQPQHF
V: TRBV13; J: TRBJ2-1; CDR3: CASSSHTQGSYNEQFF
V: TRBV7-2; J: TRBJ2-5; CDR3: CASSFSGFQETQYF
V: TRBV6-5; J: TRBJ2-5; CDR3: CASSLGGGLRGETQFF
V: TRBV2; J: TRBJ1-3; CDR3: CASSGQGTYSGNTIYF
V: TRBV27; J: TRBJ2-5; CDR3: CASSLQGLATETQYF